One and the same sample provided the 13 T cell receptor beta chains below, sequenced in a study of blood T cell repertoires in COVID-19. This table comes from immunoSEQ multiplex PCR, and its TCRdb copy is limited to in-frame clones, with some not included. This repertoire shows 320,000 or so clones, over 70% found once; its top ten account for around 5%. Sequenced sample: PBMCs or T cells enriched from blood (not recorded which). The source of these receptors is a man in his thirties or forties who had recovered from COVID-19.

V is TRBV19 and J is TRBJ2-3; 7 positions agree with TRBD2. CDR1 LNHDA and CDR2 SQIVND come from the germline V gene (reference sequence). The CDR3 consists of 15 residues. With 3 bases clipped from V and 3 bases from J, the junction kept 6 bases outside the gene matches. The DNA for the CDR3 is TGTGCCAGTAGTATGGGGTGGGGGGGGACAGATACGCAGTATTTT. This gives the protein CASSMGWGGTDTQYF.

This clone was observed a handful of times. V gene TRBV20-1 combines with J gene TRBJ2-1; no definite D call. The V gene lost 1 base and the J gene lost 7 bases, with 5 bases spanning the gap. CDR1 and CDR2 (germline): DFQATT, SNEGSKA (reference sequence). The CDR3 loop spans 11 amino acids. CDR3 sequence: CSARVLNEQFF. As DNA, the CDR3 is TGCAGTGCTAGAGTCTTAAATGAGCAGTTCTTC.

The chain carries TRBV6-1 and TRBJ2-1; 8 positions match TRBD2. This CDR3 has 15 amino acids. CDR1 is MNHNS, CDR2 SASEGT, per germline. V gave up 2 bases and J gave up 7 bases; unmatched junction bases: 7. CDR3 in DNA: TGTGCCAGCAGTGAATTGTCGGGGGGGCAGAATGAGCAGTTCTTC. It translates to CASSELSGGQNEQFF.

The V and J genes are TRBV19 and TRBJ1-4, with D possibly being TRBD1 (5 bases). V gave up 5 bases and J gave up 13 bases, with 20 bases separating them. The CDR3 consists of 14 residues. CDR1 is LNHDA and CDR2 is SQIVND in the germline V gene (reference sequence). The CDR3 DNA reads as TGTGCCAGTAGTCGAGGGGACTTAGAGGATATACTGTTTTTT. This encodes CASSRGDLEDILFF.

This chain connects TRBV9 to TRBJ2-1; 8 bases line up with TRBD2. Per the germline V gene, CDR1 is SGDLS and CDR2 is YYNGEE. CDR3 size: 16 residues. J lost 4 bases, V lost 1 base, and 7 bases had no gene match. The CDR3 DNA is TGTGCCAGCAGCGTACAGCCAGCGGGGGTATACAATGAGCAGTTCTTC. This sequence encodes CASSVQPAGVYNEQFF.

The gene calls are TRBV7-9 and TRBJ2-2; D remains unclear. The CDR3 runs 13 residues. Germline V lookup: CDR1 SEHNR, CDR2 FQNEAQ (reference sequence). V lost 5 bases and J lost 6, with 10 bases in between. The CDR3, as DNA: TGTGCCAGCAGCGAGTTTGGGCCCGGGGAGCTGTTTTTT. Amino acids: CASSEFGPGELFF.

This clone was detected only a few times. The chain carries TRBV28 and TRBJ1-2, with D maybe TRBD1 (5 bases). Looked up from germline, CDR1 is MDHEN and CDR2 is SYDVKM. Trimming pared 10 bases from V and 2 bases from J, leaving 17 bases between. The CDR3 has 14 amino acids. CDR3 in amino acids: CAISGHGSNYGYTF. The CDR3 DNA reads as TGTGCCATCTCCGGACACGGATCCAACTATGGCTACACCTTC.

This chain uses TRBV11-3 with TRBJ2-1, with D possibly being TRBD2 (7 bases). Trimming stripped 3 bases from V and 0 bases from J, with 9 bases between. The CDR3 has 15 amino acids. Germline V lookup: CDR1 SGHNT, CDR2 YENEEA. CDR3 bases: TGTGCCAGCAGCTTGGGGGGGCCCTCCTACAATGAGCAGTTCTTC. Its translation is CASSLGGPSYNEQFF.

This chain links TRBV11-2 with TRBJ2-2, with D hard to call. The germline V and J ends were trimmed by 7 bases and 3 bases, with 6 bases remaining between them. The V gene's germline CDR1 is SGHAT and CDR2 FQNNGV. CDR3 length: 12 amino acids. CDR3 coding DNA: TGTGCCAGCATCGCGGACACCGGGGAGCTGTTTTTT. Protein product: CASIADTGELFF. The whole variable domain, filled in from reference TRBV11-2 and TRBJ2-2, reads EAGVAQSPRYKIIEKRQSVAFWCNPISGHATLYWYQQILGQGPKLLIQFQNNGVVDDSQLPKDRFSAERLKGVDSTLKIQPAKLEDSAVYLCASIADTGELFFGEGSRLTVL.

The genes are TRBV21-1 and TRBJ2-3; the table's TRBD1 call for D was not verified on the DNA. TRBV21-1 is recorded as a pseudogene. This CDR3 region has 17 residues. The CDR3 sequence: CASSPRTGECPTDTQYF. The CDR3 DNA is TGTGCCAGCAGCCCCCGGACAGGGGAGTGTCCCACAGATACGCAGTATTTT.

The chain has TRBV6-5 and TRBJ2-2, with D unclear. The CDR3 contains 13 residues. Germline V lookup: CDR1 MNHEY, CDR2 SVGAGI. V was trimmed by 6 bases and J by 0 bases, leaving 5 bases between them. The CDR3 DNA reads TGTGCCAGCAGGTGGCCGAACACCGGGGAGCTGTTTTTT. This translates into CASRWPNTGELFF.

CDR3 sequence (DNA): TGTGCCAGCAGCCCGAGCACGACAGAGATTACTGAAGCTTTCTTT. It codes for CASSPSTTEITEAFF. The V and J genes are TRBV7-8 and TRBJ1-1; D might be TRBD1 (5 bases). The germline gives CDR1 SGHVS, CDR2 FQNEAQ. V was pared by 5 bases and J by 5 bases, with 18 bases between. The CDR3 has 15 residues.

This chain links TRBV5-1 with TRBJ2-5, with D possibly matching TRBD2 (6 bases). Germline assignment: CDR1 SGHRS and CDR2 YFSETQ. The CDR3 runs to 15 residues. The germline V and J ends were trimmed by 3 bases and 2 bases, with 14 bases remaining between them. CDR3 sequence reads: CASSSTTGVQETQYF. The CDR3, as DNA: TGCGCCAGCAGCTCGACTACGGGGGTTCAAGAGACCCAGTACTTC.